This TCR beta chain was found in a study of shared clonotypes between healthy human individuals. Several immunoSEQ plates held equal portions of the genomic DNA taken from each subset. Generated by immunoSEQ multiplex PCR, the TCRdb table keeps only in-frame clones and is missing some. The repertoire has roughly 2 million clones, 85% to 95% of them found once; the top ten carry 0.13%. In its sample, this clone was seen once. The ends lost 1 base at V and 3 bases at J; junction bases unmatched: 3. The germline V gene encodes CDR1 SGHTA and CDR2 FQGNSA. The CDR3 contains 14 residues. Sequences were obtained from naive CD4+ T cells sorted from blood. Subset: CD45RA+ positively selected. The source is a young man in good health. V usage is TRBV7-2 and J usage is TRBJ2-7; 7 nucleotides match TRBD2. Here the CDR3 reads CASSLERGLYEQYF. CDR3 bases: TGTGCCAGCAGCTTAGAGCGGGGCCTCTACGAGCAGTACTTC.